This paragraph covers one TCR beta chain sequence. This clone came up a few times. Its recognized antigen is unknown. Nothing much larger sits one base from this clone, and base qualities are not available. These data come from a study of blood T cell repertoires in COVID-19 (dated by TCRdb to the early 2020s). Regarding the study in general: Samples covering the acute and convalescent phases of COVID-19 were provided by collaborators in the United States, Italy and Spain. The prospective study material was composed of cDNA or gDNA derived from T cells, B-cell-depleted T cells, or PBMCs. Subjects who had been exposed to COVID-19, were actively infected with it, or had recovered from it provided the deeply sampled blood TCRbeta repertoires that made up the dataset. The repertoires were released in a freely available public database intended as a resource for research on the immune response to SARS-CoV-2. The samples were drawn from two sources: the first 160 participants of the ongoing ImmuneRACE study, and 1,000 to 1,500 subjects contributed by 6 global collaborators. Sample metadata almost always included a de-identified subject ID, COVID-19 status, age in years and sex. Where HLA class I and class II types were available, the types were taken from metadata supplied by the sample provider, not from assay-based typing.

The immunoSEQ Assay, a bias-controlled multiplex PCR, was used to amplify TCRbeta CDR3 regions from genomic DNA. As for the original processing: The number of nucleated cells in each sample was estimated from the amplification of reference gene primers within the assay. Sequence reads were collapsed and filtered to measure the absolute abundance of every unique TCRbeta CDR3 rearrangement. For each sample, productive Simpson clonality was calculated as the square root of Simpson's diversity index over productive rearrangements. TCRdb obtained this table from immuneACCESS and retained in-frame rearrangements with V and J assigned. These tables miss some clones; where compared with another copy, unresolved V genes account for less than half of the shortfall, and the remainder is unexplained. That table is the source of V, J and clone size, and D and trimming were worked out from the DNA. The sample includes about 120,000 clones, with more than 70% observed a single time. The top ten clonotypes cover roughly 3.9% of the sample.

The research as a whole found: The amount of clinical and demographic metadata varied by source and participant and was provided uncurated.

The collaborating institutions used their own protocols to collect whole blood in K2EDTA tubes. Collaborator samples were shipped for TCRbeta analysis as frozen whole blood, isolated PBMCs, or DNA extracted from either sample type. There are 13 amino acids in the CDR3, from cysteine to phenylalanine inclusive. Only the CDR3 portion is preserved as DNA: 39 bases, with reading frame beginning at the first base. From a lookup of the germline V gene (reference sequence), CDR1 and CDR2 are GTSNPN and SVGIG. The germline V and J ends show losses of 3 bases and 6 bases respectively, and no gene match explains 1 base of the junction.

The clonotype originates from a man in his 60s with acute or convalescent COVID-19. The V and J genes are TRBV30 and TRBJ2-1; TRBD2 aligns with 11 central bases. Material: peripheral blood. The CDR3 region reads CAWRTSGVNEQFF. The DNA sequence is as follows: TGTGCCTGGAGGACTAGCGGGGTCAATGAGCAGTTCTTC.